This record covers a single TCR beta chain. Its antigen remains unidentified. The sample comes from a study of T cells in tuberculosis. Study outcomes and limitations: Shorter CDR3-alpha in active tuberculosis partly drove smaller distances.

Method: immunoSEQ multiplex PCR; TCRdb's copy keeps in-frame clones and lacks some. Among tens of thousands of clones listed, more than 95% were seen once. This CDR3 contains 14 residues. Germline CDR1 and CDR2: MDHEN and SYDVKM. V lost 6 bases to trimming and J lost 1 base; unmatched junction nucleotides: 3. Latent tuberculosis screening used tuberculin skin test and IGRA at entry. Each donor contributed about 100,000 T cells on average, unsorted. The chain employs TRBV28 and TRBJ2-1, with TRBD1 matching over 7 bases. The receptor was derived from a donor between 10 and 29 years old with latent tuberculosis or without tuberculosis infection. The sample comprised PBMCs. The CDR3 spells CASRIQGSYNEQFF. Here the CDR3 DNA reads TGTGCCAGCAGGATACAGGGGTCCTACAATGAGCAGTTCTTC. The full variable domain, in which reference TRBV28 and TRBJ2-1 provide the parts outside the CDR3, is DVKVTQSSRYLVKRTGEKVFLECVQDMDHENMFWYRQDPGLGLRLIYFSYDVKMKEKGDIPEGYSVSREKKERFSLILESASTNQTSMYLCASRIQGSYNEQFFGPGTRLTVL.